The source of this TCR beta chain is a study of blood T cell repertoires in COVID-19. Clones were sequenced by immunoSEQ multiplex PCR, and TCRdb holds only the in-frame ones, with some missing. This table holds roughly 300,000 clones, roughly 90% found once. Trimming took 3 bases from V and 2 from J, leaving 7 bases between them. The CDR3 runs to 13 residues. Germline V lookup: CDR1 SGHNT, CDR2 YENEEA. Each participant's cohort was designated according to participant-reported clinical history. The V gene is TRBV11-3, the J gene TRBJ2-5; perhaps TRBD1 as D (5 bases). This sequence originates from a woman in her twenties or thirties who had recovered from COVID-19. The sequenced sample was PBMCs or T cells enriched from blood (not recorded which). The CDR3 DNA is TGTGCCAGCAGCTTCCAGGGACAAGAGACCCAGTACTTC. This encodes CASSFQGQETQYF. Full variable domain (missing parts from reference TRBV11-3 and TRBJ2-5): EAGVVQSPRYKIIEKKQPVAFWCNPISGHNTLYWYLQNLGQGPELLIRYENEEAVDDSQLPKDRFSAERLKGVDSTLKIQPAELGDSAVYLCASSFQGQETQYFGPGTRLLVL.